The 3 T cell receptor beta chains given below trace back to one sample, sequenced in a study of blood T cells in healthy people across ages. PCR was performed a second time for about 6 to 12 cycles using a sample-barcoded 5' primer and a J-beta primer mix. TCRdb recomputed calls from the 5' RACE reads with MiXCR, one row per CDR3 protein. The sample shows over 750,000 distinct CDR3 sequences, 20% to 25% of them seen only once. These records were also assigned to another study, of T cells of mothers and their children.

Input material: blood. These receptors all come from a boy aged 10-17 years in good health.

The genes are TRBV13 and TRBJ2-7; D is unclear. This CDR3 is 15 amino acids long. Germline CDR1 reads PRHDT; CDR2 reads FYEKMQ (reference sequence). The V end was cut by 0 bases, the J end by 0 bases, with 9 bases between. The CDR3 DNA reads TGTGCCAGCAGCTTAGGTCCCGATAGCTCCTACGAGCAGTACTTC. It specifies CASSLGPDSSYEQYF.

The chain is built from TRBV6-6 and TRBJ2-5; D is tentatively TRBD1 or TRBD2 (5 bases each). The DNA end is a closer match to TRBJ2-7, so the J assignment may be wrong. Germline CDR1 reads MNHNY; CDR2 reads SVGAGI (reference sequence). The CDR3 consists of 13 residues. The CDR3 DNA reads as TGTGCCAGCAGACAGGACGGGACCTACGAGCAGTACTTC. Protein sequence: CASRQDGTYEQYF.

This clonotype has a handful of counts. This chain uses TRBV27 with TRBJ2-1, with D hard to call. The ends were cut back, 5 bases at V and 2 bases at J, with 19 bases in the middle. CDR3 length: 17 amino acids. Looked up from germline, CDR1 is MNHEY and CDR2 is SMNVEV (reference sequence). CDR3 nucleotide sequence: TGTGCCAGCAGTCCCCTCCTGGGGTCCACAACCTACAATGAGCAGTTCTTC. Its protein product is CASSPLLGSTTYNEQFF.